This entry is about one T cell receptor (beta chain). Its antigen is unidentified. Likely a read error: the CDR3 ends without its conserved phenylalanine or tryptophan. This entry belongs to a study of radiotherapy plus CTLA-4 blockade in lung cancer. On the study more broadly: For about 19% of patients, objective responses occurred, and about 33% had disease control. Broader study findings: Researchers report tumor-derived TCR clones expanding in blood after radiotherapy plus ipilimumab.

Ipilimumab CTLA-4 blockade and focal radiation were given to patients with chemo-refractory metastatic non-small-cell lung cancer. Assay: immunoSEQ multiplex PCR; the TCRdb copy retains only in-frame clones and omits some. The top ten clones hold about 14% of a sample with approximately 82,000 clones, approximately 83% of them seen once. Deletions cut 0 bases from V and 5 bases from J, with 10 bases between. CDR1 is MGHDK, CDR2 SYGVNS, per germline. The length of the CDR3 is 14 residues. The V and J genes are TRBV25-1 and TRBJ1-2; no reliable D call. The material sequenced was peripheral blood, taken from a patient treated with radiotherapy plus ipilimumab. This receptor was obtained from a human donor with non-small cell lung cancer that progressed on radiotherapy plus ipilimumab. The chain's CDR3 is CASSEYPISYGYTL. The CDR3 coding sequence is TGTGCCAGCAGTGAATATCCGATCTCTTATGGCTACACCCTC.